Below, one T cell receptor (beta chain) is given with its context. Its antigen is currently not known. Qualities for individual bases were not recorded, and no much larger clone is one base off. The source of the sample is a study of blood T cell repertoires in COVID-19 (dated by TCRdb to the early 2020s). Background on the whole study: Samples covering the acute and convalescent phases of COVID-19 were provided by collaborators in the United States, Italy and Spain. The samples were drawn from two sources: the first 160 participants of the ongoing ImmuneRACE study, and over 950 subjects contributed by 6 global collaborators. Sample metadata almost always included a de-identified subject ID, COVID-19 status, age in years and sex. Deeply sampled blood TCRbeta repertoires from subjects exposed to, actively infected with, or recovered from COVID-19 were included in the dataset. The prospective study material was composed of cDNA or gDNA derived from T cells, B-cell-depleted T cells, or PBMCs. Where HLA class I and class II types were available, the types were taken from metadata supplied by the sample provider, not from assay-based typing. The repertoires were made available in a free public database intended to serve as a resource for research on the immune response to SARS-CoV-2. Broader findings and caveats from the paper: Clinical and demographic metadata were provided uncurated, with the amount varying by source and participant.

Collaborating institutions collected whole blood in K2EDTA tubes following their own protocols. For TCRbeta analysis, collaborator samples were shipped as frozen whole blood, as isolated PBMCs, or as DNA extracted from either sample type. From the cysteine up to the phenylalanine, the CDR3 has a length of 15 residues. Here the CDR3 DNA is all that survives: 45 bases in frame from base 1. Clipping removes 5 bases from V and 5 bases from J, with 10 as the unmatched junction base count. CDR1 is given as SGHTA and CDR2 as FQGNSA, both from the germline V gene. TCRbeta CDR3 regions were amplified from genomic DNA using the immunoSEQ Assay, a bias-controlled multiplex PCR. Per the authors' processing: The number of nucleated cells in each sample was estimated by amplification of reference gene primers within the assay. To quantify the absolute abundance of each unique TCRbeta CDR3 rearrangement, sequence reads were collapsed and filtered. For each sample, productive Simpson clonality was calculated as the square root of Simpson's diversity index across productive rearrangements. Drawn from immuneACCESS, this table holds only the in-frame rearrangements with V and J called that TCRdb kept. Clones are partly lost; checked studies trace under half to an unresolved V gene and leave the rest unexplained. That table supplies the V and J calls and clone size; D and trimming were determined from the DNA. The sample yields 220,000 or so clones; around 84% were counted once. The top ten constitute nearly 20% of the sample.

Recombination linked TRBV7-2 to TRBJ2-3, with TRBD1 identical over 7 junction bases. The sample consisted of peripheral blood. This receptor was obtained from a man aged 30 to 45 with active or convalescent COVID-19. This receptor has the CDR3 CASSTIQGFGDTQYF. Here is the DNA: TGTGCCAGCAGCACAATACAGGGGTTTGGAGATACGCAGTATTTT.